Following are 23 T cell receptor beta chains from one sample sequenced in a study of beta chain features in type 1 diabetes. Overall study results and limits: Across all four CD4+ subsets, people with type 1 diabetes showed modestly shorter TCRB CDR3s.

No antigens are known for them. The whole isolated RNA underwent reverse transcription, so sequencing captured expressed TCRB transcripts. Profiled with immunoSEQ multiplex PCR; TCRdb holds only in-frame clones, not every one. The sample contains some 250,000 clones, under 13% of which appear only once. Source material: naive CD4+ T cells from blood. The receptors were sampled from a man aged 25-45 years with type 1 diabetes.

This clone showed up just a few times. This sequence joins TRBV2 and TRBJ1-5; tentatively, D is TRBD1 (5 bases). The CDR3 covers 15 residues. Trimming shortened V by 6 bases and J by 0 bases, and 12 bases separated the two germline ends. Germline CDR1 is SNHLY and CDR2 is FYNNEI. CDR3 sequence: CASRREGNSNQPQHF. CDR3 in DNA: TGTGCCAGCAGGAGGGAGGGGAATAGCAATCAGCCCCAGCATTTT.

This clone has a handful of counts. J is TRBJ2-7 and V is TRBV6-5; the match to TRBD1 covers 8 bases. Germline values: CDR1 MNHEY, CDR2 SVGAGI. Trimming cost V 0 bases and J 3 bases; bases outside gene matches: 7. CDR3 length: 16 residues. This CDR3 reads CASSYSAGTGNYEQYF. The DNA of the CDR3 is TGTGCCAGCAGTTACTCTGCGGGGACAGGTAACTACGAGCAGTACTTC.

The genes are TRBV6-6 and TRBJ1-2; D uncertain. V dropped 3 bases and J dropped 5 bases, with 16 bases sitting between them. This CDR3 has 15 amino acids. The germline gives CDR1 MNHNY, CDR2 SVGAGI (reference sequence). In DNA, the CDR3 is TGTGCCAGCAGTTATGCGGGTGAGGTTGGATATGGCTACACCTTC. It is translated as CASSYAGEVGYGYTF.

The sample holds a few counts of this clone. The V and J genes are TRBV18 and TRBJ2-6; weak D call: TRBD1 (5 bases). The V gene lost 3 bases and the J gene lost 0 bases, with 6 bases spanning the gap. This CDR3 is built from 15 residues. Germline CDR1 reads KGHSH; CDR2 reads LQKENI. The CDR3 region is CASSPDSSGANVLTF. CDR3 DNA: TGTGCCAGCTCACCCGACAGCTCTGGGGCCAACGTCCTGACTTTC.

This clone was observed once. The gene calls are TRBV7-2 and TRBJ1-6, with D uncertain. The germline gives CDR1 SGHTA, CDR2 FQGNSA. V dropped 6 bases and J dropped 6 bases, with 15 bases sitting between them. CDR3 length: 15 residues. In DNA, the CDR3 is TGTGCCAGCAGAACCCTGATGGTCGGTAATTCACCCCTCCACTTT. This translates into CASRTLMVGNSPLHF.

The chain uses TRBV5-5 and TRBJ2-7; D remains ambiguous. V dropped 4 bases and J dropped 2 bases, with 13 bases sitting between them. The CDR3 spans 14 residues. Germline CDR1 reads SGHKS; CDR2 reads YYEKEE (reference sequence). Here the CDR3 DNA reads TGTGCCAGCAGCACCGGTACCGCGCCCTACGAGCAGTACTTC. It yields the protein CASSTGTAPYEQYF.

This clone has a handful of counts. The chain carries TRBV11-1 and TRBJ2-5, with D perhaps TRBD2 (6 bases). Germline CDR1 and CDR2: SGHAT and FQDESV (reference sequence). V was pared by 5 bases and J by 3 bases, with 16 bases between. This CDR3 has 15 residues. CDR3 nucleotides: TGTGCCAGCAGCAGAGGGACTCCGACAGAAGAGACCCAGTACTTC. It translates to CASSRGTPTEETQYF.

The J gene is TRBJ1-4, the V gene TRBV5-4; TRBD1 is a possible D gene (5 bases). CDR3 size: 13 residues. V was pared by 3 bases and J by 8 bases, with 11 bases between. Germline V lookup: CDR1 SGHNT, CDR2 YYREEE (reference sequence). DNA of the CDR3: TGTGCCAGCAGCTGGGGGGAGCAGGAAAAACTGTTTTTT. Encoded protein: CASSWGEQEKLFF.

V gene TRBV4-2 combines with J gene TRBJ2-7; TRBD1 matches at 8 bases. The V segment lost 3 bases and the J segment 2 bases; nucleotides outside the gene matches: 6. The V gene's germline CDR1 is LGHNA and CDR2 YNFKEQ. There are 15 residues in the CDR3. CDR3 residues: CASSQTGQATYEQYF. The CDR3 bases are TGTGCCAGCAGCCAGACGGGACAGGCTACCTACGAGCAGTACTTC.

This chain joins TRBV9 and TRBJ2-5; D is perhaps TRBD1 (5 bases). V was clipped by 0 bases and J by 4 bases, with 10 bases between them. Germline CDR1 SGDLS, CDR2 YYNGEE. The CDR3 extends over 14 amino acids. CDR3 bases: TGTGCCAGCAGCGTAGCAGGACATGGAGAGACCCAGTACTTC. Amino acid sequence: CASSVAGHGETQYF. Full variable domain (rest looked up from reference TRBV9 and TRBJ2-5): DSGVTQTPKHLITATGQRVTLRCSPRSGDLSVYWYQQSLDQGLQFLIQYYNGEERAKGNILERFSAQQFPDLHSELNLSSLELGDSALYFCASSVAGHGETQYFGPGTRLLVL.

Concerning this clone: Additional DNA sequences in this sample encode the identical CDR3. This chain links TRBV30 with TRBJ1-1; D is uncertain. The CDR3 contains 14 residues. Germline V CDR1 and CDR2: GTSNPN, SVGIG (reference sequence). With 3 bases removed from V and 1 base from J, the gap between germline ends came to 12 bases. CDR3 region: CAWSDGTANTEAFF. The CDR3 region has the DNA TGTGCCTGGAGCGATGGAACAGCGAACACTGAAGCTTTCTTT.

This clone was counted a few times. The chain couples TRBV5-4 to TRBJ2-2; TRBD1 agrees at 7 bases. Per germline, CDR1 SGHNT and CDR2 YYREEE (reference sequence). Unmatched junction bases numbered 2, after V lost 3 bases and J lost 6 bases. There are 13 residues in the CDR3. Written as DNA, the CDR3 is TGTGCCAGCAGCTCGACAGGGCCCGGGGAGCTGTTTTTT. Residues: CASSSTGPGELFF.

In its sample, this clone was seen a few times. V usage is TRBV7-9 and J usage is TRBJ1-4; 7 bases fit TRBD1. This CDR3 spans 15 amino acids. V was pared by 4 bases and J by 8 bases, with 10 bases of the junction left unmatched. Germline assignment: CDR1 SEHNR and CDR2 FQNEAQ (reference sequence). In nucleotides, the CDR3 is TGTGCCAGCAGCTCGGGGACAGTAAGATGGGAAAAACTGTTTTTT. This sequence encodes CASSSGTVRWEKLFF.

The J gene is TRBJ2-7, the V gene TRBV28; TRBD1 might be the D (6 bases). CDR1 and CDR2 (germline): MDHEN, SYDVKM. V lost 7 bases, J lost 8 bases, and 27 bases lay in between. The CDR3 spans 16 residues. The CDR3, as DNA: TGTGCCAGCATTCCCATACACCGGGACACCCGAGGCAAGCAGTACTTC. Translating gives CASIPIHRDTRGKQYF.

This rearrangement joins TRBV6-5 to TRBJ2-2; D is unresolved. The CDR3 runs 14 residues. The V gene lost 2 bases and the J gene lost 4 bases, with 8 bases spanning the gap. The germline V gene has CDR1 MNHEY and CDR2 SVGAGI. CDR3: CASSYKQPTGELFF. The CDR3 DNA reads TGTGCCAGCAGTTACAAACAGCCCACCGGGGAGCTGTTTTTT.

The V call is TRBV30, the J call TRBJ1-5, with D uncertain. CDR1 is GTSNPN, CDR2 SVGIG, per germline (reference sequence). The CDR3 consists of 14 residues. V lost 2 bases to trimming and J lost 2 bases, with 10 bases between them. CDR3 bases: TGTGCCTGGAGTCAACTTCCGCGCAATCAGCCCCAGCATTTT. Translating gives CAWSQLPRNQPQHF. The whole variable domain, filled in from reference TRBV30 and TRBJ1-5, reads SQTIHQWPATLVQPVGSPLSLECTVEGTSNPNLYWYRQAAGRGLQLLFYSVGIGQISSEVPQNLSASRPQDRQFILSSKKLLLSDSGFYLCAWSQLPRNQPQHFGDGTRLSIL.

J is TRBJ2-3 and V is TRBV27, with TRBD2 as a possible D gene (5 bases). Germline V gene lookup returns CDR1 MNHEY and CDR2 SMNVEV (reference sequence). Trimming took 4 bases from V and 5 from J, leaving 10 bases between them. The CDR3 runs 13 residues. CDR3 in amino acids: CASSSIARDTQYF. CDR3 DNA sequence: TGTGCCAGCAGTTCAATAGCGAGAGATACGCAGTATTTT.

This clone was seen only a few times. The J gene is TRBJ2-2, the V gene TRBV18; 7 nucleotides line up with TRBD1. This CDR3 has 14 amino acids. Per the germline V gene, CDR1 is KGHSH and CDR2 is LQKENI. Trimming took 2 bases from V and 3 from J; bases not matched to a gene: 0. The CDR3 is CASSPGTDTGELFF. DNA of the CDR3: TGTGCCAGCTCACCAGGGACAGACACCGGGGAGCTGTTTTTT.

This clone was counted a few times. This sequence joins TRBV6-5 and TRBJ2-5, with TRBD2 matching 7 bases. The CDR3 covers 13 residues. CDR1 is MNHEY, CDR2 SVGAGI, per germline. The J segment lost 3 bases and the V segment lost 6 bases, leaving 4 bases of the junction unmatched. CDR3 in amino acids: CASSQLAKETQYF. The CDR3 DNA is TGTGCCAGCAGCCAACTAGCGAAAGAGACCCAGTACTTC.

This clone appeared a few times. The rearrangement joins TRBV25-1 to TRBJ1-6; D gene ambiguous. The CDR3 sequence is 15 residues long. Trimming stripped 5 bases from V and 3 bases from J, with 11 bases between. Germline V lookup: CDR1 MGHDK, CDR2 SYGVNS. The CDR3: CASSQFHHYNSPLHF. CDR3 in DNA: TGTGCCAGCAGTCAGTTCCACCACTATAATTCACCCCTCCACTTT. The whole variable domain, filled in from reference TRBV25-1 and TRBJ1-6, reads EADIYQTPRYLVIGTGKKITLECSQTMGHDKMYWYQQDPGMELHLIHYSYGVNSTEKGDLSSESTVSRIRTEHFPLTLESARPSHTSQYLCASSQFHHYNSPLHFGNGTRLTVT.

The V gene is TRBV25-1, the J gene TRBJ1-2; the match to TRBD1 covers 8 bases. CDR3 size: 13 residues. With 5 bases clipped from V and 8 bases from J, the junction kept 7 bases outside the gene matches. Per the germline V gene, CDR1 is MGHDK and CDR2 is SYGVNS. The CDR3 bases are TGTGCCAGCAGTCCCGACAGGGGCCTAGGCTACACCTTC. This codes for CASSPDRGLGYTF.

This clone was counted a few times. This rearrangement joins TRBV7-2 to TRBJ2-3; 8 nucleotides line up with TRBD2. With V trimmed by 3 bases and J by 4 bases, 6 bases remained unmatched. This CDR3 is 15 amino acids long. Germline CDR1 and CDR2: SGHTA and FQGNSA. This CDR3 reads CASSLIGGASDTQYF. CDR3 bases: TGTGCCAGCAGCTTGATCGGGGGGGCCTCAGATACGCAGTATTTT.

This clone was seen a handful of times. V is TRBV30 and J is TRBJ2-1, with a possible D match to TRBD2 (6 bases). This CDR3 is 14 amino acids long. Germline V CDR1 and CDR2: GTSNPN, SVGIG (reference sequence). V lost 1 base, J lost 5 bases, and 12 bases lay in between. For the CDR3, the DNA is TGTGCCTGGAGTGGGGGGGTATTGGACAATGAGCAGTTCTTC. Translated: CAWSGGVLDNEQFF.